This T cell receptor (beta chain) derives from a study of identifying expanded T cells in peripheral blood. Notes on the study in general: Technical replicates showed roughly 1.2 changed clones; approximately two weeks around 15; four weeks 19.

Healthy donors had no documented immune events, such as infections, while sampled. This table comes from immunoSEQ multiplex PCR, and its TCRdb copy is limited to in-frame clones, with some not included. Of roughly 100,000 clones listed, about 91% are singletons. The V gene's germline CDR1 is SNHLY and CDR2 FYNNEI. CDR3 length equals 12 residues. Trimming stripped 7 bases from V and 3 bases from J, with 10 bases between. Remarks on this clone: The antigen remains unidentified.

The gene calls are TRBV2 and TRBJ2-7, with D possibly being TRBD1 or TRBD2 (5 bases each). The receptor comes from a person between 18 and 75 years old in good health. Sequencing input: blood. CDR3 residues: CASTEGIYEQYF. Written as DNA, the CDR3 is TGTGCCAGCACCGAGGGGATCTACGAGCAGTACTTC.